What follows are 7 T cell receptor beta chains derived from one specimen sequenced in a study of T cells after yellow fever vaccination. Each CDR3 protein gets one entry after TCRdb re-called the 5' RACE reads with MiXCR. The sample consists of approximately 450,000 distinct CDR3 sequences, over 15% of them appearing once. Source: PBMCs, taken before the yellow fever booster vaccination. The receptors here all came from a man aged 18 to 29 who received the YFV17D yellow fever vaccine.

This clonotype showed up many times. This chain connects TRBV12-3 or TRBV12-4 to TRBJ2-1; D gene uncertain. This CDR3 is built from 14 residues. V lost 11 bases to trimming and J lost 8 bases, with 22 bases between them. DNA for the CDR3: TGTGCCGTCACTATTCGGTCGGGTGGGGATGAGCAGTTCTTC. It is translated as CAVTIRSGGDEQFF.

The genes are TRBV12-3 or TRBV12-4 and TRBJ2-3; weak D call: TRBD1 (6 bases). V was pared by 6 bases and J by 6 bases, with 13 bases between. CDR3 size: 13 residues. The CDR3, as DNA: TGTGCCAGCAGACGTTGGGGGCGGGATACGCAGTATTTT. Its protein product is CASRRWGRDTQYF.

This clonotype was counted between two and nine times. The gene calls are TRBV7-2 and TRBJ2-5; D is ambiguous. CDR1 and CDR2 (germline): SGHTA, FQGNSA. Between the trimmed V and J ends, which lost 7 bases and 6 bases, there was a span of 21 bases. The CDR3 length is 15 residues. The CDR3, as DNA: TGTGCCAGCAAACGTGACCCGGGCGGTCAGCAGACCCAGTACTTC. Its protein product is CASKRDPGGQQTQYF.

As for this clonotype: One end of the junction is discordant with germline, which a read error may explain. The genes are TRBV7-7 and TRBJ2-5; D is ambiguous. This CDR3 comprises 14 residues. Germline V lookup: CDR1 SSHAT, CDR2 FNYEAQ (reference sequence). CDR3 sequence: CASSYGLEEETQYF. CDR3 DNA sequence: TGTGCTAGCAGCTACGGGCTGGAAGAGGAGACCCAGTACTTC.

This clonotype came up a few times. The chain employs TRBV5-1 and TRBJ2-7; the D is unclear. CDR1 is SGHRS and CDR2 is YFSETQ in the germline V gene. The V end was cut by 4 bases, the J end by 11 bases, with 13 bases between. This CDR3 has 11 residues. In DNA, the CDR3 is TGCGCCAGCAGCACGCGCGGCAGAAAGTACGTC. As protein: CASSTRGRKYV.

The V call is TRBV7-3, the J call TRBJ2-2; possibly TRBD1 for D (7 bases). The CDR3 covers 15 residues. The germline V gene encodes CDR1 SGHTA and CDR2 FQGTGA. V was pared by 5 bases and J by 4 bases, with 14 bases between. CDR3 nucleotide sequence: TGTGCCAGCAGCGCGGGACAGTCCTCCACCGGGGAGCTGTTTTTT. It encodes CASSAGQSSTGELFF.

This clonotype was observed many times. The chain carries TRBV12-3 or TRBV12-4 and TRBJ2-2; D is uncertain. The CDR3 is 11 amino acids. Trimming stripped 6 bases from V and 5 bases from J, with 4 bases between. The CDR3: CASRGTGELFF. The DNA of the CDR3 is TGTGCCAGCAGAGGGACCGGGGAGCTGTTTTTT.